The rows below give T cell receptor beta chains drawn from one sample of a study of T cells after yellow fever vaccination. TCRdb re-derived calls from the 5' RACE reads in MiXCR, one entry per CDR3 protein. The table includes 450,000 to 600,000 distinct CDR3 sequences, 13% detected once. Sequencing was performed on PBMCs, taken on the day of the yellow fever booster vaccination. Source of these receptors: a man younger than 40 who received the YFV17D yellow fever vaccine. CDR3s include the opening cysteine and the closing phenylalanine or tryptophan. D genes are given only for firm matches. Rows give clone size only sometimes, using once, few, many, or a class for an expanded clone.

14	TRBV4-3	-	-	TRBJ2-7	TGCGCCAGCAGCCAAGCATCAGACCGGTACGAGCAGTACTTC	CASSQASDRYEQYF
12	TRBV7-2	few	-	TRBJ2-7	TGTGCCAGCAGCTTTCAGCCCTACGAGCAGTACTTC	CASSFQPYEQYF
15	TRBV7-2	many	TRBD2	TRBJ2-3	TGTGCCAGCAGCGTAGCGGGAGGGCTCCCAGATACGCAGTATTTT	CASSVAGGLPDTQYF
14	TRBV20-1	-	TRBD2	TRBJ2-1	TGCAGTGCTCCGACTAGCGGGAGGTACAATGAGCAGTTCTTC	CSAPTSGRYNEQFF
14	TRBV12-5	few	TRBD1	TRBJ2-5	TGTGCTAGTGGTCAAGGGACAGGGAAAGAGACCCAGTACTTC	CASGQGTGKETQYF
15	TRBV28	-	-	TRBJ2-7	TGTGCCAGCAGCCGACTCATCGCGACAGAGCACGAGCAGTACTTC	CASSRLIATEHEQYF
13	TRBV14	few	TRBD1	TRBJ1-4	TGTGCCAGCAGCCGGGACAGCCATGAAAAACTGTTTTTT	CASSRDSHEKLFF
14	TRBV7-2	-	TRBD2	TRBJ2-3	TGTGCCAGCCGGAGAGGCGGGAGTGGGGATACGCAGTATTTT	CASRRGGSGDTQYF
13	TRBV5-1	few	-	TRBJ2-2	TGCGCCAGCAGCTTGGCCTTTGACGGGGAGCTGTTTTTT	CASSLAFDGELFF
14	TRBV7-9	-	-	TRBJ2-7	TGTGCCAGCACCATGGAGGCGGGACCCTACGAGCAGTACTTC	CASTMEAGPYEQYF
16	TRBV5-5	-	TRBD1	TRBJ1-1	TGTGCCAGCAGCTTGGCGAGGGGGCTACTTCCCACTGAAGCTTTCTTT	CASSLARGLLPTEAFF
16	TRBV4-3	few	TRBD2	TRBJ2-3	TGCGCCAGCAGCCTTACCCGACTAGCGGGAACAGATACGCAGTATTTT	CASSLTRLAGTDTQYF
15	TRBV3-1	-	-	TRBJ1-2	TGTGCCAGCAGCCAAGTCTCCGGGGACAACTATGGCTACACCTTC	CASSQVSGDNYGYTF
15	TRBV4-3	-	-	TRBJ2-3	TGCGCCAGCAGCCAAGATTGGGAGCAAACAGATACGCAGTATTTT	CASSQDWEQTDTQYF
14	TRBV6-1	few	TRBD1	TRBJ1-1	TGTGCCAGCAGGGGGACAGGGAGAGAAGCTGAAGCTTTCTTT	CASRGTGREAEAFF
13	TRBV12-5	few	TRBD2	TRBJ2-2	TGTGCTAGTGGTAGACTAGCCGCCGGGGAGCTGTTTTTT	CASGRLAAGELFF
13	TRBV4-2	few	-	TRBJ2-1	TGTGCCAGCAGCCAAGAGGGGTACAATGAGCAGTTCTTC	CASSQEGYNEQFF
15	TRBV25-1	few	TRBD1	TRBJ2-1	TGTGCCAGCAGTGACCCCGGGACAGGGAATATTGAGCAGTTCTTC	CASSDPGTGNIEQFF
14	TRBV7-8	few	-	TRBJ2-7	TGTGCCAGCAGCTCGCCGGGACTTTATTACGAGCAGTACTTC	CASSSPGLYYEQYF
15	TRBV7-2	-	-	TRBJ2-2	TGTGCCAGCAGCTTAGACGGGCGGCAGACTGGGGAGCTGTTTTTT	CASSLDGRQTGELFF